What follows are 14 T cell receptor beta chains derived from one specimen sequenced in a study of T cell repertoires in cytomegalovirus infection. Using its own MiXCR run on the reads, TCRdb lists one record per CDR3 protein. The table shows a few hundred thousand distinct CDR3 sequences, with around 15% occurring only once. The sequencing sample was made of PBMCs. The receptor source for this set is a human donor in good health (CMV status not recorded). Some clones in this sample may be carry-over from other donors' samples.

This clonotype was counted many times. The rearrangement links TRBV7-8 to TRBJ1-4; unclear D gene. The V end was cut by 5 bases, the J end by 0 bases, with 16 bases between. The CDR3 has 17 residues. Germline values: CDR1 SGHVS, CDR2 FQNEAQ. The CDR3 loop is CASSTGRPPATNEKLFF. The CDR3 DNA is TGTGCCAGCAGCACTGGCCGGCCCCCTGCAACTAATGAAAAACTGTTTTTT.

At least ten counts were recorded for this clonotype. The chain has TRBV10-3 and TRBJ2-3; TRBD1 agrees at 8 bases. After removal of 4 bases from V and 7 bases from J, the junction contained 7 bases not matched to a gene. The CDR3 is 14 amino acids. CDR1 and CDR2 (germline): ENHRY, SYGVKD. CDR3 sequence: CAISGGQGANTQYF. The CDR3 DNA reads as TGTGCCATCAGTGGGGGGCAGGGGGCGAATACGCAGTATTTT.

This chain uses TRBV20-1 with TRBJ2-6, with 8 bases fitting TRBD1. The CDR3 is 17 residues long. V was clipped by 6 bases and J by 0 bases; unmatched bases: 10. CDR1 and CDR2 from the germline V gene are DFQATT and SNEGSKA (reference sequence). This CDR3 is CSATTTGVFSGANVLTF. In DNA, the CDR3 is TGCAGTGCCACAACGACAGGGGTCTTCTCTGGGGCCAACGTCCTGACTTTC.

The table lists this clonotype with a few counts. The chain carries TRBV19 and TRBJ2-1; 8 positions agree with TRBD2. The junction had 1 base not matched to a gene; V was cut back by 3 bases and J by 0 bases. Germline CDR1 LNHDA, CDR2 SQIVND (reference sequence). The CDR3 runs 15 residues. In DNA, the CDR3 is TGTGCCAGTAGTATGAGCGGGAGCTCCTACAATGAGCAGTTCTTC. Translated: CASSMSGSSYNEQFF.

This chain joins TRBV4-3 and TRBJ1-1; D gene ambiguous. This CDR3 has 15 amino acids. Germline V gene data show CDR1 as LGHNA and CDR2 as YSLEER. V lost 4 bases and J 2 bases, leaving 14 bases between the germline ends. CDR3 protein: CASSLESLGNTEAFF. In DNA form, the CDR3 reads TGCGCCAGCAGCCTCGAAAGTCTGGGTAACACTGAAGCTTTCTTT.

This clonotype was seen only a few times. The chain carries TRBV4-3 and TRBJ1-1; 9 nucleotides align to TRBD1. Unmatched junction bases numbered 5, after V lost 4 bases and J lost 5 bases. The length of the CDR3 is 14 residues. Germline CDR1 and CDR2: LGHNA and YSLEER. As DNA, the CDR3 is TGCGCCAGCAGCCTCAAGGACAGGGGAACTGAAGCTTTCTTT. Translating it yields CASSLKDRGTEAFF.

The rearrangement uses TRBV7-9 and TRBJ2-7; 8 bases line up with TRBD2. The CDR3 totals 14 residues. Germline assignment: CDR1 SEHNR and CDR2 FQNEAQ (reference sequence). V lost 6 bases to trimming and J lost 2 bases; unmatched junction nucleotides: 6. This CDR3 is CASSKREGPYEQYF. CDR3 DNA sequence: TGTGCCAGCAGTAAACGGGAGGGCCCCTACGAGCAGTACTTC.

There are a few counts of this clonotype. This chain links TRBV25-1 with TRBJ1-1; D may be TRBD1 (6 bases). Germline V lookup: CDR1 MGHDK, CDR2 SYGVNS. Trimming took 1 base from V and 1 from J, leaving 7 bases between them. The CDR3 length is 14 residues. The CDR3 region is CASSEWGQNTEAFF. DNA of the CDR3: TGTGCCAGCAGTGAATGGGGACAGAACACTGAAGCTTTCTTT.

This chain links TRBV15 with TRBJ1-5, with TRBD1 identical over 8 bases. This CDR3 spans 14 amino acids. Germline CDR1 is LNHNV and CDR2 is YYDKDF (reference sequence). The ends lost 5 bases at V and 11 bases at J; junction bases unmatched: 11. This CDR3 reads CATSGGLQGQAQHF. CDR3 in DNA: TGTGCCACCAGCGGCGGATTACAGGGACAGGCCCAGCATTTT. The full variable domain, in which reference TRBV15 and TRBJ1-5 provide the parts outside the CDR3, is DAMVIQNPRYQVTQFGKPVTLSCSQTLNHNVMYWYQQKSSQAPKLLFHYYDKDFNNEADTPDNFQSRRPNTSFCFLDIRSPGLGDTAMYLCATSGGLQGQAQHFGDGTRLSIL.

DNA of the CDR3: TGTGCCAGCTCCTTCACCGGGGGGCCATCCGAGCAGTACTTC. Its translation: CASSFTGGPSEQYF. This sequence joins TRBV18 and TRBJ2-7; TRBD2 might be the D (7 bases). The CDR3 sequence is 14 residues long. V lost 6 bases and J 6 bases, leaving 18 bases between the germline ends. Germline lookup yields CDR1 KGHSH and CDR2 LQKENI.

The J gene is TRBJ2-1, the V gene TRBV6-4; perhaps TRBD2 as D (7 bases). V shed 0 bases and J shed 6 bases, with 12 bases lying between them. Germline CDR1 reads MRHNA; CDR2 reads SNTAGT. The CDR3 spans 15 residues. The CDR3, as DNA: TGTGCCAGCAGTGACTCAGGGGGGGGCCCCAATGAGCAGTTCTTC. Translated: CASSDSGGGPNEQFF.

This clonotype was detected many times. The chain employs TRBV2 and TRBJ2-1; 9 positions agree with TRBD2. Unmatched junction bases numbered 12, after V lost 5 bases and J lost 4 bases. Germline CDR1 and CDR2: SNHLY and FYNNEI. CDR3 length: 17 residues. The CDR3 DNA is TGTGCCAGCAGTCGGGGACGTAGAAGCGGGGGGTACAATGAGCAGTTCTTC. This gives the protein CASSRGRRSGGYNEQFF.

This clonotype appeared many times. J is TRBJ2-3 and V is TRBV7-9; 7 bases agree with TRBD2. CDR3 length equals 14 residues. Germline trimming cut 5 bases from V and 8 bases from J; bases unmatched to any gene: 10. Germline V gene lookup returns CDR1 SEHNR and CDR2 FQNEAQ (reference sequence). The CDR3 DNA sequence: TGTGCCAGCAGCGCACCCCCGGGAGGCCCTACGCAGTATTTT. Protein: CASSAPPGGPTQYF.

This clonotype was found a few times. The chain has TRBV12-3 or TRBV12-4 and TRBJ2-1; no clear D gene. Trimming left V 1 base short and J 9 bases short, with 4 bases between. The CDR3 extends over 11 amino acids. CDR3 DNA sequence: TGTGCCAGCAGTTTAGGGCGTGAGCAGTTCTTC. Protein product: CASSLGREQFF.